This TCR beta chain is from a study of blood T cell repertoires in COVID-19. Looking at the study overall: Nucleic acid was either cDNA or gDNA, and it came from T cells, B-cell-depleted T cells, or PBMCs.

Germline CDR1 and CDR2: LGHNT and FRNRAP. Trimming cost V 6 bases and J 7 bases, with 19 bases left between them. This CDR3 comprises 14 residues. As handled by the study authors: Amplification of reference gene primers was used by the study to estimate nucleated cell counts. TCRdb keeps only in-frame clones here, not all; method: immunoSEQ multiplex PCR. V and J calls and clone size come straight from that table; D and trimming were deduced from the DNA. The repertoire includes approximately 150,000 clones, about four fifths of them detected once, and roughly 3.4% sits in the top ten. Cohorts were assigned according to the clinical history that participants reported.

Source material: PBMCs or T cells enriched from blood (not recorded which). The genes are TRBV12-5 and TRBJ2-7, with D possibly being TRBD1 (7 bases). This receptor was obtained from a woman in her fifties or sixties with acute COVID-19. Here the CDR3 DNA reads TGTGCTAGTGGCACAGCTAAGGGGGCGGGGGAGCAGTACTTC. It translates to CASGTAKGAGEQYF.